What follows is one T cell receptor (beta chain) and its context. Its recognized antigen is unknown. No much larger clone exists at a distance of one base, and base qualities are not known. Via the germline V gene, CDR1 is SGHTA and CDR2 FQGNSA. V lost 6 bases and J lost 5 bases, and the count of bases not matched to a germline gene is 7. The cysteine opens and the phenylalanine closes a CDR3 of 14 amino acids. The only DNA kept is the CDR3, 42 bases in frame from the first base. Library preparation was by RACE. The sequencer listed for this sample is NextSeq 500. Library preparation attached unique molecular identifiers to individual cDNA molecules for quantitative, reproducible TCR counting. For every blood RNA sample, sequencing covered both the TCR alpha and TCR beta chains. Per the source publication's procedure: The median number of TCRs per sample was around 96,000, ranging from 23,224 to 690,600. V, J and CDR3 annotation of the TCR reads was performed with the Decombinator software suite. For the PS versus PT1 abundance plots, all samples were subsampled to the same number of TCRs (28,000). TCRs were defined as expanded if absent before sensitization and observed at least eight times at the 2-week time point. TCRdb redid the processing of the public reads, applying fastp at Q25 and MiXCR, and retained in-frame beta chains. Identical CDR3 proteins give one entry, which carries the most common genes and DNA. TCRdb's processing, not the authors' own work, is the source of the V and J calls. In this sample the table shows tens of thousands of distinct CDR3 sequences, more than 9% of which occur a single time. Of the sample, roughly 2.4% is held by the ten largest clones.

According to the study, the label for this sample's time point signals: patch test 1, 2 weeks after DPC sensitization. According to the study, the label for this sample's treatment or condition signals: therapeutic diphenylcyclopropenone sensitization with weekly scalp DPC. At every patch-test visit, the blood draw took place before the patch test was put on. Eligible patients were aged 18 to 70, diagnosed with alopecia, deemed suitable for DPC therapy, and excluded if pregnant. Unfractionated whole blood was collected in Tempus Blood RNA tubes, and total RNA was extracted from that blood. These data originate in a study of human T cells and chemical hapten exposure (dated by TCRdb to the early 2020s). Turning to the overall study: For sensitization, 2% DPC in acetone was applied to a 2 cm by 2 cm area of upper inner arm skin. Throughout the study period of approximately 23 weeks, patients also received therapeutic DPC doses to the scalp every week. Patch tests used Finn chambers with 0.01% DPC on the upper back, scored after 6 days by International Contact Dermatitis Research Group standards. The patient cohort, mostly female, included alopecia areata with under or over 50% scalp involvement, alopecia totalis and alopecia universalis. Libraries were pooled for sequencing, and per-sample TCR yields varied mainly because of small differences in library volumes within the pool. In alopecia patients, the study followed how the peripheral blood TCR repertoire changed in vivo over primary and secondary sensitization to diphenylcyclopropenone (DPC), a hapten. Patient blood was sampled pre-sensitization (week 0) and at 2, 6 and about 24 weeks after DPC sensitization. For TCR sequencing, blood came from 25 to 35 alopecia patients at anywhere from one to four time points (pre-sensitization, 2, 6 and 24 weeks). Overall study outcomes, separate from this receptor: Repeated subsampling changed both the strength of the expansion versus patch-test correlation and the threshold at which that correlation became significant. Compared with pre-sensitization or healthy control sets, expanded TCRs formed significantly more large CDR3 similarity clusters, which is consistent with antigen-driven responses. No change with DPC sensitization was found in the number of TCRs above 1 in 1000 frequency, and no evidence of global repertoire structure alterations was found. Alopecia, a presumed autoimmune disease, was present in all patients, so the immune response of the patients might differ from that of healthy individuals. The number of PT1 expanded TCRs positively correlated with patch test score, significant at thresholds 8, 16 and 32 but not 4.

The sequence was collected from a man aged 35-49 years with alopecia areata. Some clones in this sample may be carry-over from other donors' samples. The chain couples TRBV7-2 to TRBJ2-5; TRBD1 lines up with 9 middle nucleotides. The sample consisted of whole blood, taken in connection with sensitization to the hapten diphenylcyclopropenone (DPC). The CDR3 amino acid sequence is: CASRDRGGWETQYF. The DNA sequence is TGTGCCAGCAGGGACAGGGGAGGGTGGGAGACCCAGTACTTC.